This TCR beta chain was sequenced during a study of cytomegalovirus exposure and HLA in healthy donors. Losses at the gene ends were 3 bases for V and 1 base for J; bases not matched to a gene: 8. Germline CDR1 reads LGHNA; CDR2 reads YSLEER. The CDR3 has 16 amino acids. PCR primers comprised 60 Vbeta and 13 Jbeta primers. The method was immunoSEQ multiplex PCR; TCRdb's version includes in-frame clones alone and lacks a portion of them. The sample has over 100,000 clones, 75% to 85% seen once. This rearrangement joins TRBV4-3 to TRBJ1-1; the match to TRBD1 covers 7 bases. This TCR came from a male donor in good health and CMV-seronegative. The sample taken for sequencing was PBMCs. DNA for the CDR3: TGCGCCAGCAGCCAGGGCCCGGGACAGAGGAACACTGAAGCTTTCTTT. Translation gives CASSQGPGQRNTEAFF.